One and the same sample provided the 18 T cell receptor beta chains below, sequenced in a study of T-cell memory formation after mild COVID-19 (dated by TCRdb to about 2021). The library was built by means of 5' RACE. Data came from an Illumina NovaSeq 6000. The public reads were run again by TCRdb, first through fastp at Q25 and then through MiXCR, and only productive beta chains were kept. Each entry is one CDR3 protein sequence, shown with its most common DNA and genes. The sample table shows about 180,000 distinct CDR3 sequences, and 16% are seen once. 2% to 2.5% of the sample lies in the top ten. The sequencing sample was made of PBMCs or a T cell subset sorted from them (not recorded which). The receptors derive from an adult woman who had mild COVID-19 (a few samples of this study predate the infection). The sample titles of this study are shuffled in the database, so cell type and time point are left out; the donor was told from shared clones.

V gene TRBV11-2 combines with J gene TRBJ2-1, with 10 bases matching TRBD2. Germline CDR1 and CDR2: SGHAT and FQNNGV. The CDR3 has 15 residues. V lost 6 bases and J lost 8; bases outside the gene matches: 10. CDR3 nucleotides: TGTGCCAGCAGTCGAGCGGGAGGGCGAGGGGATGAGCAGTTCTTC. Amino acids: CASSRAGGRGDEQFF.

The chain recombines TRBV4-3 with TRBJ2-1; 13 bases match TRBD2. Germline V gives CDR1 LGHNA, CDR2 YSLEER. The V gene end was trimmed by 2 bases and the J gene end by 0 bases; junction bases not matched to a gene: 4. This CDR3 comprises 18 residues. CDR3 sequence reads: CASSQRTSGGSSYNEQFF. CDR3 DNA sequence: TGCGCCAGCAGCCAACGGACTAGCGGGGGCAGCTCCTACAATGAGCAGTTCTTC.

The rearrangement links TRBV5-1 to TRBJ1-1; D gene unclear. Germline-derived CDR1 and CDR2 are SGHRS and YFSETQ. The CDR3 consists of 19 residues. Between the trimmed V and J ends, which lost 4 bases and 0 bases, there was a span of 25 bases. This chain's CDR3 is CASSRATGSGNLMNTEAFF. The CDR3 DNA reads TGCGCCAGCAGCCGCGCGACGGGGTCGGGAAATCTTATGAACACTGAAGCTTTCTTT.

The rearrangement links TRBV5-1 to TRBJ2-5, with no clear D. The CDR3 is 11 residues long. The germline CDR1 and CDR2 sequences are SGHRS and YFSETQ. Between the trimmed V and J ends, which lost 4 bases and 2 bases, there was a span of 3 bases. This chain's CDR3 is CASSHQETQYF. The CDR3 nucleotides read TGCGCCAGCAGCCATCAAGAGACCCAGTACTTC.

This clonotype appeared a few times. The rearrangement links TRBV6-5 to TRBJ1-2; 10 bases align to TRBD1. The V gene's germline CDR1 is MNHEY and CDR2 SVGAGI. V dropped 2 bases and J dropped 10; count of bases not matched to a gene: 4. This CDR3 has 13 residues. The CDR3 nucleotides are TGTGCCAGCAGTTACGGCGGGACAGGGGTCTACACCTTC. Translation gives CASSYGGTGVYTF.

The chain has TRBV5-1 and TRBJ2-3; no firm D call. This CDR3 has 14 residues. Germline V gene sequence: CDR1 SGHRS, CDR2 YFSETQ. The V gene lost 4 bases and the J gene lost 0 bases, with 9 bases spanning the gap. DNA for the CDR3: TGCGCCAGCAGCCCAGCGACTAGCACAGATACGCAGTATTTT. It codes for CASSPATSTDTQYF. Full variable domain (remainder filled in from reference TRBV5-1 and TRBJ2-3): KAGVTQTPRYLIKTRGQQVTLSCSPISGHRSVSWYQQTPGQGLQFLFEYFSETQRNKGNFPGRFSGRQFSNSRSEMNVSTLELGDSALYLCASSPATSTDTQYFGPGTRLTVL.

This chain joins TRBV19 and TRBJ2-2; no clear D gene. The CDR3 is 13 amino acids. The germline gives CDR1 LNHDA, CDR2 SQIVND (reference sequence). The CDR3 DNA reads as TGTGCAAGTCGGAAAGGAGCCACCGGGGAGCTGTTTTTT. Residues: CASRKGATGELFF.

This chain connects TRBV24-1 to TRBJ2-1, with D unresolved. The V gene lost 4 bases and the J gene lost 8 bases, with 11 bases spanning the gap. CDR1 KGHDR and CDR2 SFDVKD come from the germline V gene. CDR3 length: 13 residues. The CDR3 bases are TGTGCCACCAGTGAGGTGGCGTGGGATGAGCAGTTCTTC. It translates to CATSEVAWDEQFF.

This rearrangement joins TRBV7-9 to TRBJ2-1; no clear D. V gave up 3 bases and J gave up 7 bases, with 13 bases separating them. The CDR3 runs 14 residues. Germline V gives CDR1 SEHNR, CDR2 FQNEAQ (reference sequence). CDR3 loop: CASSFVTTGNEQFF. The CDR3 bases are TGTGCCAGCAGCTTCGTTACGACTGGGAATGAGCAGTTCTTC.

The chain links TRBV29-1 to TRBJ1-2; 10 nucleotides agree with TRBD1. The CDR3 covers 11 residues. Germline loops: CDR1 SQVTM, CDR2 ANQGSEA. The CDR3 coding sequence is TGCATCGTGGGACAGGGGTCTGGCTACACCTTC. Translation gives CIVGQGSGYTF. Looking up the rest from reference TRBV29-1 and TRBJ1-2 gives the full variable domain: SAVISQKPSRDICQRGTSLTIQCQVDSQVTMMFWYRQQPGQSLTLIATANQGSEATYESGFVIDKFPISRPNLTFSTLTVSNMSPEDSSIYLCIVGQGSGYTFGSGTRLTVV.

This clonotype was found many times. The chain combines TRBV29-1 with TRBJ2-4; TRBD2 is a possible D gene (6 bases). The CDR3 spans 15 residues. CDR1 is SQVTM, CDR2 ANQGSEA, per germline. V dropped 2 bases and J dropped 1 base, with 12 bases sitting between them. Here the CDR3 reads CSVEIGRGAKNIQYF. In DNA form, the CDR3 reads TGCAGCGTTGAAATCGGACGGGGGGCCAAAAACATTCAGTACTTC.

This clonotype was picked up many times. This rearrangement joins TRBV24-1 to TRBJ2-7; a possible D gene is TRBD1 (5 bases). Germline lookup yields CDR1 KGHDR and CDR2 SFDVKD. Trimming cost V 2 bases and J 2 bases, with 9 bases left between them. This CDR3 has 14 amino acids. The CDR3 DNA reads TGTGCCACCAGTGATTCTACAGGCCCCTACGAGCAGTACTTC. Its protein product is CATSDSTGPYEQYF.

In its sample, this clonotype was seen many times. This chain links TRBV4-1 with TRBJ2-2; unclear D gene. CDR1 and CDR2 (germline): MGHRA, YSYEKL. V was clipped by 1 base and J by 1 base, with 13 bases between them. There are 17 residues in the CDR3. The CDR3 loop is CASSQVDMGLNTGELFF. The CDR3 DNA is TGCGCCAGCAGCCAAGTCGATATGGGGTTGAACACCGGGGAGCTGTTTTTT.

The V and J genes are TRBV11-2 and TRBJ1-2; no definite D call. Looked up from germline, CDR1 is SGHAT and CDR2 is FQNNGV. Deletions cut 5 bases from V and 7 bases from J, with 14 bases between. CDR3 length equals 13 residues. For the CDR3, the DNA is TGTGCCAGCAGCGCGGCGAAAAGGTCTGGCTACACCTTC. Its translation is CASSAAKRSGYTF.

This clonotype was seen more than once but under ten times. The chain is built from TRBV7-2 and TRBJ2-4; D is undetermined. Germline CDR1 reads SGHTA; CDR2 reads FQGNSA. The V end was cut by 2 bases, the J end by 2 bases, with 4 bases between. This CDR3 has 13 residues. CDR3 bases: TGTGCCAGCAGCTTAACCTCCAAAAACATTCAGTACTTC. Amino acids: CASSLTSKNIQYF.

This clonotype was observed a handful of times. This chain links TRBV12-3 or TRBV12-4 with TRBJ1-2; a weak D match, TRBD1 (5 bases). The CDR3 totals 14 residues. V gave up 8 bases and J gave up 3 bases, with 16 bases separating them. The CDR3 DNA sequence: TGTGCCAGCGGGACCACTCCCTCACACTATGGCTACACCTTC. Translated: CASGTTPSHYGYTF.

The J gene is TRBJ1-6, the V gene TRBV12-3 or TRBV12-4, with D perhaps matching TRBD1 (5 bases). The CDR3 covers 16 residues. The germline V and J ends were trimmed by 5 bases and 7 bases, with 18 bases remaining between them. The chain's CDR3 is CASSTRRNRGNSPLHF. The CDR3 nucleotides read TGTGCCAGCAGTACCAGACGCAACCGGGGGAATTCACCCCTCCACTTT.

The rearrangement links TRBV19 to TRBJ1-2, with D maybe TRBD1 (5 bases). Trimming cost V 3 bases and J 4 bases, with 12 bases left between them. The length of the CDR3 is 14 residues. CDR1 is LNHDA, CDR2 SQIVND, per germline (reference sequence). The CDR3 DNA sequence: TGTGCCAGTAGTATCCCCGGGACCGGCTATGGCTACACCTTC. It codes for CASSIPGTGYGYTF.